What follows are 16 T cell receptor beta chains derived from one specimen sequenced in a study of beta chain features in type 1 diabetes. Expressed TCRB transcripts were sequenced after all isolated RNA was converted to cDNA. Profiled with immunoSEQ multiplex PCR; TCRdb holds only in-frame clones, not every one. Of about 320,000 clones in the sample, 12% to 15% were seen once. Sequencing used central memory CD4+ T cells from blood. The receptors were sampled from a man between 25 and 39 years old in good health.

This clone was seen a handful of times. This rearrangement joins TRBV30 to TRBJ1-6; D is perhaps TRBD1 (5 bases). The CDR3 totals 14 residues. V was clipped by 3 bases and J by 7 bases, with 13 bases between them. Germline-derived CDR1 and CDR2 are GTSNPN and SVGIG (reference sequence). Here the CDR3 DNA reads TGTGCCTGGAGAGGGGTGTTGGTAAATTCACCCCTCCACTTT. Protein product: CAWRGVLVNSPLHF.

In its sample, this clone was seen many times. This specimen includes other DNA sequences encoding the same CDR3. The CDR3 spells CASSLEDSYEQYF. CDR3 in DNA: TGCGCCAGCAGCTTGGAGGATAGCTACGAGCAGTACTTC. The rearrangement uses TRBV5-1 and TRBJ2-7; unclear D gene. Germline values: CDR1 SGHRS, CDR2 YFSETQ. V gave up 0 bases and J gave up 3 bases, with 7 bases separating them. The CDR3 has 13 amino acids.

This clone was observed a few times. J is TRBJ2-3 and V is TRBV5-1, with 15 positions matching TRBD2. The ends lost 0 bases at V and 4 bases at J; junction bases unmatched: 3. Germline assignment: CDR1 SGHRS and CDR2 YFSETQ. The CDR3 spans 17 residues. CDR3 residues: CASSLEGLAGGSDTQYF. The CDR3 region has the DNA TGCGCCAGCAGCTTGGAGGGACTAGCGGGAGGATCAGATACGCAGTATTTT.

This clone was seen a handful of times. V is TRBV6-5 and J is TRBJ1-2, with unresolved D. CDR3 length: 11 amino acids. Germline V gives CDR1 MNHEY, CDR2 SVGAGI. Trimming left V 10 bases short and J 4 bases short, with 10 bases between. The CDR3 loop is CATTWGYGYTF. CDR3 coding DNA: TGTGCCACCACGTGGGGCTATGGCTACACCTTC.

This clone was counted only a few times. This chain joins TRBV19 and TRBJ1-4, with TRBD1 matching 7 bases. Germline trimming cut 6 bases from V and 5 bases from J; bases unmatched to any gene: 9. There are 15 residues in the CDR3. Germline V gene data show CDR1 as LNHDA and CDR2 as SQIVND (reference sequence). Here the CDR3 reads CASRLRQGPNEKLFF. CDR3 in DNA: TGTGCCAGTAGGCTTCGACAGGGACCAAATGAAAAACTGTTTTTT.

This clone was counted a few times. This chain joins TRBV29-1 and TRBJ2-3; TRBD2 agrees at 14 bases. The CDR3 runs 16 residues. Trimming took 4 bases from V and 4 from J; bases not matched to a gene: 7. Germline V gene data show CDR1 as SQVTM and CDR2 as ANQGSEA. CDR3 DNA: TGCAGCGTTGGATACCGACTAGCGGGAGGGCCAGATACGCAGTATTTT. It encodes CSVGYRLAGGPDTQYF.

This clone was seen a handful of times. This rearrangement joins TRBV2 to TRBJ2-3, with 10 bases that match TRBD2. The CDR3 length is 17 residues. Germline V CDR1 and CDR2: SNHLY, FYNNEI. Trimming removed 6 bases from V and 2 bases from J; junction bases left unmatched: 11. The CDR3 coding sequence is TGTGCCAGCAGATCCCCTAGCGGGGGCGAGACCACAGATACGCAGTATTTT. Amino acids: CASRSPSGGETTDTQYF. Supplemented by reference TRBV2 and TRBJ2-3, the full variable domain reads EPEVTQTPSHQVTQMGQEVILRCVPISNHLYFYWYRQILGQKVEFLVSFYNNEISEKSEIFDDQFSVERPDGSNFTLKIRSTKLEDSAMYFCASRSPSGGETTDTQYFGPGTRLTVL.

The sample holds a few counts of this clone. The rearrangement uses TRBV5-1 and TRBJ1-2; no clear D. There are 12 residues in the CDR3. V lost 0 bases, J lost 5 bases, and 5 bases lay in between. The germline gives CDR1 SGHRS, CDR2 YFSETQ. CDR3 coding DNA: TGCGCCAGCAGCTTGGACAGTTATGGCTACACCTTC. It yields the protein CASSLDSYGYTF.

This clone has ten or more counts. The chain uses TRBV7-9 and TRBJ2-7; no clear D. The V gene lost 5 bases and the J gene lost 5 bases, with 13 bases spanning the gap. This CDR3 has 13 amino acids. The germline V gene encodes CDR1 SEHNR and CDR2 FQNEAQ (reference sequence). The CDR3 is CASSPTGVDEQYV. In DNA form, the CDR3 reads TGTGCCAGCAGCCCTACCGGCGTGGACGAGCAGTACGTC.

Note on this clone: This probably arose from a read error, given a far larger clone one base away. V usage is TRBV11-3 and J usage is TRBJ2-2; D unclear. V dropped 1 base and J dropped 1 base, with 1 base sitting between them. This CDR3 has 13 residues. Germline loops: CDR1 SGHNT, CDR2 YENEEA. The CDR3 DNA follows: TGTGCCAGCAGCTTAGTGAACACCGGGGAGCTGTTTTTT. Its translation is CASSLVNTGELFF.

The genes are TRBV13 and TRBJ2-5, with D maybe TRBD2 (5 bases). The length of the CDR3 is 15 residues. Per the germline V gene, CDR1 is PRHDT and CDR2 is FYEKMQ (reference sequence). Deletions cut 5 bases from V and 6 bases from J, with 19 bases between. Here the CDR3 reads CASSGVVANGQTQYF. The CDR3 DNA follows: TGTGCCAGCAGCGGGGTAGTAGCGAACGGCCAGACCCAGTACTTC.

The rearrangement links TRBV10-3 to TRBJ2-3; 10 bases line up with TRBD2. V lost 6 bases and J lost 2; bases outside the gene matches: 11. This CDR3 contains 17 residues. Germline V gene lookup returns CDR1 ENHRY and CDR2 SYGVKD. The chain's CDR3 is CAIRAAGGPSNTDTQYF. The CDR3 bases are TGTGCCATCAGGGCAGCGGGAGGGCCCTCGAACACAGATACGCAGTATTTT.

About this clone: A junction boundary mismatches the germline segment, possibly from a read error. V usage is TRBV5-1 and J usage is TRBJ2-4; D may be TRBD1 or TRBD2 (5 bases each). Germline CDR1 SGHRS, CDR2 YFSETQ. CDR3 length equals 15 residues. CDR3 sequence reads: CTSSLGESFKNIQYF. The CDR3 bases are TGCACCAGCAGCTTGGGGGAGTCCTTCAAAAACATTCAGTACTTC.

The chain employs TRBV6-1 and TRBJ1-5; TRBD1 aligns across 8 bases. V trimming: 4 bases; J trimming: 2 bases; junction bases outside the gene matches: 4. Germline V gene data show CDR1 as MNHNS and CDR2 as SASEGT. The CDR3 extends over 15 amino acids. CDR3 coding DNA: TGTGCCAGCAGTGGAAGGGGACAGGGCAATCAGCCCCAGCATTTT. Translating gives CASSGRGQGNQPQHF.

This clone turned up a few times. The V and J genes are TRBV5-5 and TRBJ1-5, with D unresolved. The V and J ends lost 0 bases and 2 bases respectively, with 3 bases between them. Germline assignment: CDR1 SGHKS and CDR2 YYEKEE (reference sequence). The CDR3 sequence is 13 residues long. CDR3 amino acids: CASSLAGNQPQHF. The CDR3 region has the DNA TGTGCCAGCAGCTTGGCGGGCAATCAGCCCCAGCATTTT.

This clone was found a few times. The rearrangement links TRBV27 to TRBJ1-5; D call uncertain. The CDR3 is 12 residues long. Germline CDR1 and CDR2: MNHEY and SMNVEV (reference sequence). Deletions cut 3 bases from V and 4 bases from J, with 4 bases between. CDR3 in DNA: TGTGCCAGCAGTTTTTTAAATCAGCCCCAGCATTTT. Residues: CASSFLNQPQHF.